The 2 T cell receptor beta chains presented below share a single source sample, sequenced in a study of CD8 T cells in ankylosing spondylitis. A single record per CDR3 protein comes from TCRdb applying MiXCR to the 5' RACE reads. The profile shows under 7,500 distinct CDR3 sequences, 2.1% of them singletons. Specimen: blood, either unsorted or a sorted T cell fraction (not recorded which). These receptors were collected from a male donor with ankylosing spondylitis or in good health (not recorded which).

Only a few counts were recorded for this clonotype. As DNA, the CDR3 is TGTGCCAGCAGCGTAGCCACTAGCGGATTCACAGATACGCAGTATTTT. Protein sequence: CASSVATSGFTDTQYF. V is TRBV9 and J is TRBJ2-3; 8 bases are shared with TRBD2. In germline, CDR1 is SGDLS, CDR2 YYNGEE. The CDR3 loop spans 16 amino acids. With 0 bases clipped from V and 2 bases from J, the junction kept 5 bases outside the gene matches. Variable domain in full (rest from reference TRBV9 and TRBJ2-3): DSGVTQTPKHLITATGQRVTLRCSPRSGDLSVYWYQQSLDQGLQFLIQYYNGEERAKGNILERFSAQQFPDLHSELNLSSLELGDSALYFCASSVATSGFTDTQYFGPGTRLTVL.

This clonotype appeared many times. This chain joins TRBV9 and TRBJ2-1, with TRBD2 matching over 10 bases. The CDR3 spans 15 residues. CDR1 and CDR2 (germline): SGDLS, YYNGEE. The V gene end was trimmed by 0 bases and the J gene end by 8 bases; junction bases not matched to a gene: 5. The CDR3 spells CASSVASGSRDEQFF. The CDR3, as DNA: TGTGCCAGCAGCGTAGCTAGCGGGAGTCGGGATGAGCAGTTCTTC.